A single sample is the source of the 27 T cell receptor beta chains below, sequenced in a study of blood T cell repertoires in COVID-19. Clones were sequenced by immunoSEQ multiplex PCR, and TCRdb holds only the in-frame ones, with some missing. The sample yields around 140,000 clones, roughly 80% seen once. Sequenced sample: peripheral blood. These receptors all stem from a woman aged 45-65 years with active or convalescent COVID-19.

The chain couples TRBV18 to TRBJ1-6; D perhaps matches TRBD1 (5 bases). Looked up from germline, CDR1 is KGHSH and CDR2 is LQKENI. V was shortened by 3 bases and J by 8 bases, with 11 bases between the two germline ends. This CDR3 is built from 14 residues. CDR3 coding DNA: TGTGCCAGCTCACCGACAGAAGTTCATTCACCCCTCCACTTT. Protein: CASSPTEVHSPLHF. The full variable domain, rest sourced from reference TRBV18 and TRBJ1-6, is NAGVMQNPRHLVRRRGQEARLRCSPMKGHSHVYWYRQLPEEGLKFMVYLQKENIIDESGMPKERFSAEFPKEGPSILRIQQVVRGDSAAYFCASSPTEVHSPLHFGNGTRLTVT.

The chain combines TRBV5-1 with TRBJ2-7; possibly TRBD1 for D (5 bases). Germline V gene sequence: CDR1 SGHRS, CDR2 YFSETQ. This CDR3 has 15 amino acids. Trimming cost V 0 bases and J 1 base, with 11 bases left between them. The CDR3 region is CASSLAPGPSYEQYF. The CDR3 nucleotides are TGCGCCAGCAGCTTGGCGCCAGGGCCTTCCTACGAGCAGTACTTC.

The CDR3 DNA sequence: TGTGCCAGCAGCTTAGGGGCCGCGCCTTTCACAGATACGCAGTATTTT. Translation: CASSLGAAPFTDTQYF. This chain links TRBV7-2 with TRBJ2-3; D is undetermined. This CDR3 spans 16 amino acids. Trimming took 1 base from V and 2 from J, leaving 13 bases between them. Germline V gives CDR1 SGHTA, CDR2 FQGNSA.

V and J are TRBV5-4 and TRBJ1-3; D ambiguous. From germline, CDR1 is SGHNT and CDR2 YYREEE (reference sequence). V was shortened by 4 bases and J by 0 bases, with 11 bases between the two germline ends. This CDR3 has 15 residues. CDR3: CASSPDGISGNTIYF. CDR3 sequence (DNA): TGTGCCAGCAGCCCCGACGGGATCTCTGGAAACACCATATATTTT.

The chain is built from TRBV19 and TRBJ2-3; TRBD2 agrees at 11 bases. CDR3 length: 17 residues. Trimming cost V 5 bases and J 3 bases; bases outside gene matches: 10. Germline V gene lookup returns CDR1 LNHDA and CDR2 SQIVND (reference sequence). CDR3 nucleotides: TGTGCCAGTAGTTCAACTAGCGGGAGATTAGCGACAGATACGCAGTATTTT. Protein: CASSSTSGRLATDTQYF.

The J gene is TRBJ2-7, the V gene TRBV5-1; D may be TRBD1 (5 bases). Deletions cut 5 bases from V and 2 bases from J, with 17 bases between. The CDR3 consists of 15 residues. CDR1 is SGHRS and CDR2 is YFSETQ in the germline V gene. CDR3 residues: CASRTVASSTYEQYF. In DNA form, the CDR3 reads TGCGCCAGCAGGACAGTGGCTTCCTCTACCTACGAGCAGTACTTC.

The chain has TRBV11-2 and TRBJ2-1, with TRBD2 matching over 9 bases. The CDR3 loop spans 16 amino acids. V shed 1 base and J 10 bases; nucleotides not matched to a gene: 11. Germline values: CDR1 SGHAT, CDR2 FQNNGV. The CDR3 loop reads CASSLAWLAGRGEQFF. The CDR3 nucleotides are TGTGCCAGCAGCTTAGCTTGGCTAGCGGGGCGGGGGGAGCAGTTCTTC.

This chain links TRBV28 with TRBJ1-5; 8 bases fit TRBD1. Germline lookup yields CDR1 MDHEN and CDR2 SYDVKM. The CDR3 covers 16 residues. After removal of 4 bases from V and 2 bases from J, the junction contained 7 bases not matched to a gene. Written as DNA, the CDR3 is TGTGCCAGCAGTTGGTCGGACAGGGTGGGCAATCAGCCCCAGCATTTT. Translated, it gives CASSWSDRVGNQPQHF.

This clone was counted a few times. The chain combines TRBV6-2 or TRBV6-3 with TRBJ2-6; D is possibly TRBD2 (5 bases). V lost 0 bases and J lost 10, with 7 bases in between. The length of the CDR3 is 13 residues. The V gene's germline CDR1 is MNHEY and CDR2 SVGEGT. DNA for the CDR3: TGTGCCAGCAGTTACTCGGGGAGAAACGTCCTGACTTTC. Protein: CASSYSGRNVLTF.

J is TRBJ1-3 and V is TRBV5-1; possibly TRBD1 for D (5 bases). V lost 4 bases, J lost 1 base, and 9 bases lay in between. This CDR3 region has 14 residues. Germline assignment: CDR1 SGHRS and CDR2 YFSETQ. CDR3 sequence reads: CASSGQGSGNTIYF. DNA for the CDR3: TGCGCCAGCAGCGGCCAGGGTTCTGGAAACACCATATATTTT.

The chain joins TRBV3-1 (or the pseudogene TRBV3-2) to TRBJ2-2; 10 bases line up with TRBD1. Per germline, CDR1 LGHDT and CDR2 YNNKEL (reference sequence). The V gene end was trimmed by 4 bases and the J gene end by 0 bases; junction bases not matched to a gene: 8. The CDR3 consists of 18 residues. The CDR3 protein is CASSRETGGIANTGELFF. The DNA for the CDR3 is TGTGCCAGCAGCCGGGAGACAGGGGGCATCGCGAACACCGGGGAGCTGTTTTTT.

This sequence joins TRBV19 and TRBJ1-1; TRBD1 agrees at 10 bases. Germline V gene data show CDR1 as LNHDA and CDR2 as SQIVND (reference sequence). V lost 3 bases and J lost 4; bases outside the gene matches: 5. The CDR3 consists of 15 residues. The CDR3: CASSISRTGGTEAFF. For the CDR3, the DNA is TGTGCCAGTAGTATTTCCAGGACAGGGGGCACTGAAGCTTTCTTT.

The chain couples TRBV27 to TRBJ1-1; D is perhaps TRBD1 (6 bases). This CDR3 is built from 16 residues. Germline V lookup: CDR1 MNHEY, CDR2 SMNVEV (reference sequence). With 5 bases removed from V and 0 bases from J, the gap between germline ends came to 16 bases. The DNA of the CDR3 is TGTGCCAGCAGTCACGGGGGGGGGCGAATGAACACTGAAGCTTTCTTT. This encodes CASSHGGGRMNTEAFF.

This rearrangement joins TRBV7-2 to TRBJ1-2; D perhaps matches TRBD1 (6 bases). This CDR3 has 14 amino acids. Germline lookup yields CDR1 SGHTA and CDR2 FQGNSA. V was pared by 3 bases and J by 4 bases, with 12 bases between. CDR3 coding DNA: TGTGCCAGCAGCTTTGTTCAGGGGAGCTATGGCTACACCTTC. It is translated as CASSFVQGSYGYTF.

The chain has TRBV9 and TRBJ1-3, with 9 bases aligning to TRBD1. Unmatched junction bases numbered 5, after V lost 1 base and J lost 0 bases. The germline CDR1 and CDR2 sequences are SGDLS and YYNGEE. The CDR3 spans 17 residues. CDR3 loop: CASSVRPGQGSGNTIYF. The CDR3 DNA follows: TGTGCCAGCAGCGTAAGGCCGGGACAGGGCTCTGGAAACACCATATATTTT.

This chain uses TRBV6-2 or TRBV6-3 with TRBJ2-5, with TRBD2 identical over 8 bases. With V trimmed by 2 bases and J by 5 bases, 7 bases remained unmatched. This CDR3 has 15 amino acids. CDR1 is MNHEY, CDR2 SVGEGT, per germline. CDR3 in amino acids: CASSYEAGGAETQYF. CDR3 nucleotides: TGTGCCAGCAGTTACGAGGCGGGGGGCGCTGAGACCCAGTACTTC.

This clone was counted a few times. The chain recombines TRBV30 with TRBJ2-2; 7 nucleotides align to TRBD2. The trim removed 7 bases at V and 3 bases at J, leaving 11 bases unmatched. This CDR3 region has 15 residues. Germline V lookup: CDR1 GTSNPN, CDR2 SVGIG (reference sequence). This CDR3 reads CASPGAGMDTGELFF. The CDR3 bases are TGTGCCTCCCCAGGAGCGGGAATGGACACCGGGGAGCTGTTTTTT.

The CDR3 is CSGLQAGTQYF. CDR3 in DNA: TGCAGTGGTCTGCAGGCGGGTACGCAGTATTTT. This chain uses TRBV20-1 with TRBJ2-3, with D perhaps matching TRBD2 (5 bases). The CDR3 runs 11 residues. Germline lookup yields CDR1 DFQATT and CDR2 SNEGSKA (reference sequence). Trimming took off 7 bases at V and 8 bases at J, with 13 bases between the two ends.

This chain's CDR3 is CASSQDHRGFDGYTF. The CDR3 coding sequence is TGCGCCAGCAGCCAAGATCACCGGGGGTTTGATGGCTACACCTTC. The chain couples TRBV4-3 to TRBJ1-2, with a weak D call TRBD1 (5 bases). CDR3 length: 15 amino acids. The V end was cut by 0 bases, the J end by 6 bases, with 14 bases between. In germline, CDR1 is LGHNA, CDR2 YSLEER.

The chain carries TRBV19 and TRBJ2-5; tentative D call: TRBD2 (7 bases). The ends were cut back, 3 bases at V and 2 bases at J, with 19 bases in the middle. In germline, CDR1 is LNHDA, CDR2 SQIVND (reference sequence). The CDR3 spans 17 residues. The chain's CDR3 is CASSMARGGGPQETQYF. Written as DNA, the CDR3 is TGTGCCAGTAGTATGGCGAGGGGCGGGGGCCCTCAAGAGACCCAGTACTTC.

CDR3 sequence (DNA): TGTGCCAGTAGTCCCCATAGGAGCGGGATCCTTAATGAGCAGTTCTTC. Its translation: CASSPHRSGILNEQFF. The chain employs TRBV19 and TRBJ2-1, with 7 bases that match TRBD2. Germline assignment: CDR1 LNHDA and CDR2 SQIVND (reference sequence). J gave up 7 bases and V 5 bases, and 14 bases lay outside the gene matches. This CDR3 has 16 amino acids.

The V call is TRBV2, the J call TRBJ1-1; a possible D gene is TRBD1 (6 bases). Trimming stripped 0 bases from V and 4 bases from J, with 6 bases between. CDR3 length equals 13 residues. Germline CDR1 and CDR2: SNHLY and FYNNEI. This chain's CDR3 is CASSEARGTEAFF. DNA of the CDR3: TGTGCCAGCAGTGAAGCCAGGGGCACTGAAGCTTTCTTT.

The V call is TRBV7-2, the J call TRBJ2-1; D possibly corresponds to TRBD1 (6 bases). Germline CDR1 and CDR2: SGHTA and FQGNSA. The CDR3 runs to 15 residues. Trimming took 5 bases from V and 5 from J, leaving 16 bases between them. Here the CDR3 reads CASSPRQAVHNEQFF. DNA of the CDR3: TGTGCCAGCAGCCCCAGACAGGCCGTTCACAATGAGCAGTTCTTC.

The chain is built from TRBV5-6 and TRBJ2-7, with 7 bases that match TRBD1. CDR1 is SGHDT and CDR2 is YYEEEE in the germline V gene. The V segment lost 4 bases and the J segment 0 bases; nucleotides outside the gene matches: 7. This CDR3 comprises 15 residues. CDR3 loop: CASSIGQASSYEQYF. The CDR3 coding sequence is TGTGCCAGCAGCATCGGACAGGCCAGCTCCTACGAGCAGTACTTC.

The chain uses TRBV5-6 and TRBJ1-3; the D is unclear. The CDR3 has 13 amino acids. CDR1 is SGHDT and CDR2 is YYEEEE in the germline V gene. Trimming cost V 4 bases and J 4 bases, with 9 bases left between them. CDR3 in DNA: TGTGCCAGCAGCCCAACAACCGGAAACACCATATATTTT. It codes for CASSPTTGNTIYF.

V gene TRBV29-1 combines with J gene TRBJ1-2; D is undetermined. V gave up 5 bases and J gave up 3 bases, with 13 bases separating them. Germline CDR1 is SQVTM and CDR2 is ANQGSEA. The CDR3 totals 13 residues. DNA of the CDR3: TGCAGCGTTCATACCCCGGGATACTATGGCTACACCTTC. Protein product: CSVHTPGYYGYTF. Full variable domain (remainder filled in from reference TRBV29-1 and TRBJ1-2): SAVISQKPSRDICQRGTSLTIQCQVDSQVTMMFWYRQQPGQSLTLIATANQGSEATYESGFVIDKFPISRPNLTFSTLTVSNMSPEDSSIYLCSVHTPGYYGYTFGSGTRLTVV.

The chain links TRBV11-1 to TRBJ2-3; 7 bases agree with TRBD2. J gave up 2 bases and V 1 base, and 6 bases lay outside the gene matches. Germline loops: CDR1 SGHAT, CDR2 FQDESV (reference sequence). The CDR3 is 16 amino acids. The CDR3 region has the DNA TGTGCCAGCAGCTTAGGAACCAGCGGGGACACAGATACGCAGTATTTT. The encoded protein is CASSLGTSGDTDTQYF. Full variable domain (missing parts from reference TRBV11-1 and TRBJ2-3): EAEVAQSPRYKITEKSQAVAFWCDPISGHATLYWYRQILGQGPELLVQFQDESVVDDSQLPKDRFSAERLKGVDSTLKIQPAELGDSAMYLCASSLGTSGDTDTQYFGPGTRLTVL.